Listed below are T cell receptor beta chains from one sample, sequenced in a study of human T cells and chemical hapten exposure. TCRdb redid the calling of the RACE reads with MiXCR, one entry per CDR3 protein. In the table there are approximately 400,000 distinct CDR3 sequences, 4% to 6% of which are singletons. The sequenced sample was whole blood, obtained in connection with sensitization to the hapten diphenylcyclopropenone (DPC). The receptor source for this set is a woman between 45 and 65 years old with alopecia areata. Some clones in this sample may be carry-over from other donors' samples. Both conserved end residues are part of each CDR3. Each record gives: clone size, V gene, D gene, J gene, CDR3 protein, CDR3 DNA. A D gene is named only where the DNA matches it firmly. The size of a clone is reported for some rows only, either as once, few or many, or as a class for expanded clones.

clone_size: -
v_call: TRBV27
d_call: -
j_call: TRBJ1-6
cdr3_aa: CASSPQRSPLHF
cdr3_nt: TGTGCCAGCAGTCCCCAGAGATCACCCCTCCACTTT

clone_size: many
v_call: TRBV20-1
d_call: TRBD1
j_call: TRBJ1-1
cdr3_aa: CSASGQAAYEAFF
cdr3_nt: TGCAGTGCCAGTGGACAGGCCGCTTATGAAGCTTTCTTT

clone_size: many
v_call: TRBV20-1
d_call: -
j_call: TRBJ2-7
cdr3_aa: CSARNFSGWREQYF
cdr3_nt: TGCAGTGCTAGAAACTTTAGCGGCTGGAGGGAGCAGTACTTC

clone_size: few
v_call: TRBV12-3/TRBV12-4
d_call: TRBD1
j_call: TRBJ1-4
cdr3_aa: CASSHQGAPNEKLFF
cdr3_nt: TGTGCCAGCAGTCATCAGGGGGCGCCTAATGAAAAACTGTTTTTT

clone_size: many
v_call: TRBV7-6
d_call: -
j_call: TRBJ2-2
cdr3_aa: CASSLQGASKTGELFF
cdr3_nt: TGTGCCAGCAGCTTACAAGGGGCTAGCAAGACCGGGGAGCTGTTTTTT

clone_size: -
v_call: TRBV13
d_call: -
j_call: TRBJ2-3
cdr3_aa: CASSRGWTDTQYF
cdr3_nt: TGTGCCAGCAGCCGGGGGTGGACAGATACGCAGTATTTT

clone_size: few
v_call: TRBV24-1
d_call: TRBD1
j_call: TRBJ2-7
cdr3_aa: CATRAHPHRDRAYEQYF
cdr3_nt: TGTGCCACCAGGGCCCACCCACACCGGGACAGAGCCTACGAGCAGTACTTC

clone_size: -
v_call: TRBV29-1
d_call: -
j_call: TRBJ1-4
cdr3_aa: CSVSGAQMGNEKLFF
cdr3_nt: TGCAGCGTCTCCGGGGCCCAAATGGGTAATGAAAAACTGTTTTTT

clone_size: -
v_call: TRBV9
d_call: -
j_call: TRBJ1-2
cdr3_aa: CASSALRGAGYGYTF
cdr3_nt: TGTGCCAGCAGCGCCTTAAGAGGGGCTGGCTATGGCTACACCTTC

clone_size: many
v_call: TRBV11-2
d_call: TRBD1
j_call: TRBJ1-2
cdr3_aa: CASSWDRVYGYTF
cdr3_nt: TGTGCCAGCAGCTGGGACAGGGTCTATGGCTACACCTTC

clone_size: many
v_call: TRBV29-1
d_call: -
j_call: TRBJ1-1
cdr3_aa: CSVGQVLANTEAFF
cdr3_nt: TGCAGCGTTGGACAAGTTCTAGCGAACACTGAAGCTTTCTTT

clone_size: -
v_call: TRBV20-1
d_call: -
j_call: TRBJ2-3
cdr3_aa: CSAPHSISGDTQYF
cdr3_nt: TGCAGTGCCCCCCACAGTATTTCAGGAGATACGCAGTATTTT

clone_size: few
v_call: TRBV6-2/TRBV6-3
d_call: TRBD2
j_call: TRBJ2-3
cdr3_aa: CASSYEGLADSTDTQYF
cdr3_nt: TGTGCCAGCAGTTACGAAGGACTAGCGGATAGCACAGATACGCAGTATTTT

clone_size: -
v_call: TRBV10-1
d_call: TRBD2
j_call: TRBJ2-3
cdr3_aa: CASSGTSTHTQYF
cdr3_nt: TGCGCCAGCAGTGGGACTAGTACGCATACGCAGTATTTT

clone_size: -
v_call: TRBV6-2/TRBV6-3
d_call: TRBD1
j_call: TRBJ2-6
cdr3_aa: CASNFPGQGATYSGANVLTF
cdr3_nt: TGTGCCAGCAACTTTCCGGGACAGGGGGCGACCTACTCTGGGGCCAACGTCCTGACTTTC